This T cell receptor (beta chain) was observed in a study of CD8 T cells in ankylosing spondylitis. The CDR3 spans 15 residues. Germline CDR1 and CDR2: SGHTA and FQGNSA. V shed 5 bases, J shed 1 base, and the junction held 6 bases outside the gene matches. About this clonotype: Antigen unknown.

Study results and limitations: A motif of fewer than ten highly homologous TCR beta variants was seen as apparently characteristic of ankylosing spondylitis blood. A CD8+ phenotype characterized the disease-linked clones, which were relatively rare in peripheral blood. Some of the motif variants had earlier been found in reactive arthritis patients' fluid and blood. Matched synovial fluid from ankylosing spondylitis patients was reported to be enriched for disease-linked clones.

The authors made TCR beta libraries by quantitative 5'-RACE with molecular barcodes. TCRdb redid the calling of the 5' RACE reads with MiXCR, one entry per CDR3 protein. The table has roughly 700,000 distinct CDR3 sequences, over 15% seen once. The sequencing sample was made of blood, either unsorted or a sorted T cell fraction (not recorded which). The receptor comes from a male donor with ankylosing spondylitis. The chain couples TRBV7-2 to TRBJ1-1; the match to TRBD1 covers 8 bases. The CDR3 nucleotides are TGTGCCAGCAGCACCCGGACAGGGTGGAACACTGAAGCTTTCTTT. This encodes CASSTRTGWNTEAFF. Full variable domain (remainder filled in from reference TRBV7-2 and TRBJ1-1): GAGVSQSPSNKVTEKGKDVELRCDPISGHTALYWYRQSLGQGLEFLIYFQGNSAPDKSGLPSDRFSAERTGGSVSTLTIQRTQQEDSAVYLCASSTRTGWNTEAFFGQGTRLTVV.